This note documents a single T cell receptor (beta chain) sequence. Its antigen remains unidentified. This sample is drawn from a study of long-term antiretroviral therapy in people with HIV. The overall study: Samples collected earliest predate the 2015 immediate-ART recommendation by about a decade.

The CDR3 length is 16 residues. V was trimmed by 2 bases and J by 0 bases, leaving 8 bases between them. Each participant with HIV received care in the United States. With survey level as its setting, the immunoSEQ assay was v3.0. Repertoires were generated with immunoSEQ multiplex PCR, while TCRdb's copy carries only in-frame clones and drops some. Here the sample spans tens of thousands of clones, about 84% being singletons. Overall study findings and caveats: The clones with expansion before ART were dominant in the repertoire at all time points. The blood, collected between 2004 and 2017, was possibly taken under older ART regimens.

The chain is built from TRBV23-1 and TRBJ2-6; D not certain. TRBV23-1 is identified as an open reading frame with a role that is uncertain. The sequencing here drew on unsorted PBMCs, taken 0.5 years before starting antiretroviral therapy. This receptor was taken from a man aged 40-49 years with HIV. CDR3 sequence: CASSQVRFSGANVLTF. The DNA of the CDR3 is TGCGCCAGCAGTCAAGTCAGGTTCTCTGGGGCCAACGTCCTGACTTTC.